One sample yielded the 27 T cell receptor beta chains listed below, sequenced in a study of cytomegalovirus exposure and HLA in healthy donors. In the PCR, 60 Vbeta and 13 Jbeta primers were used. Repertoires were generated with immunoSEQ multiplex PCR, while TCRdb's copy carries only in-frame clones and drops some. This repertoire shows 35,000 to 45,000 clones, approximately 72% found once; its top ten account for less than 3.5%. Sequencing was done on a sample of PBMCs. These receptors were taken from a woman aged 30 to 39 in good health and CMV-seronegative.

The chain couples TRBV6-6 to TRBJ2-7; perhaps TRBD2 as D (6 bases). The CDR3 is 15 amino acids. V dropped 6 bases and J dropped 5 bases, with 20 bases sitting between them. CDR1 is MNHNY, CDR2 SVGAGI, per germline (reference sequence). In nucleotides, the CDR3 is TGTGCCAGCAGCCCCTCGGGGGAGACCCACCACGAGCAGTACTTC. Its translation is CASSPSGETHHEQYF.

CDR3 in DNA: TGCAGCGTCACGAGAGACGAGGTCTATGGCTACACCTTC. Amino acid sequence: CSVTRDEVYGYTF. V gene TRBV29-1 combines with J gene TRBJ1-2; D unresolved. Germline loops: CDR1 SQVTM, CDR2 ANQGSEA. Trimming shortened V by 6 bases and J by 4 bases, and 15 bases separated the two germline ends. The CDR3 is 13 amino acids.

The V call is TRBV6-1, the J call TRBJ2-7; D call uncertain. Trimming cost V 2 bases and J 4 bases, with 6 bases left between them. Germline CDR1 and CDR2: MNHNS and SASEGT. The CDR3 runs 12 residues. Written as DNA, the CDR3 is TGTGCCAGCAGTGAACTGCGTTACGAGCAGTACTTC. Translation: CASSELRYEQYF.

This clone showed up just a few times. The chain employs TRBV6-5 and TRBJ2-2; 7 positions match TRBD1. The V gene's germline CDR1 is MNHEY and CDR2 SVGAGI. The V segment lost 9 bases and the J segment 3 bases; nucleotides outside the gene matches: 7. The CDR3 covers 14 residues. This chain's CDR3 is CASADRVDTGELFF. CDR3 nucleotides: TGTGCCAGTGCCGACAGGGTGGACACCGGGGAGCTGTTTTTT.

The V call is TRBV29-1, the J call TRBJ2-3, with D possibly being TRBD2 (7 bases). The CDR3 consists of 15 residues. With 8 bases removed from V and 2 bases from J, the gap between germline ends came to 20 bases. Germline-derived CDR1 and CDR2 are SQVTM and ANQGSEA. CDR3 coding DNA: TGCAGCATTTCGGTGGGAGGGGGGCACACAGATACGCAGTATTTT. Its protein is CSISVGGGHTDTQYF.

The CDR3 sequence: CASSLVGGNTEAFF. In nucleotides, the CDR3 is TGTGCCAGCAGTTTAGTGGGGGGTAACACTGAAGCTTTCTTT. The chain has TRBV27 and TRBJ1-1, with a tentative D call TRBD1 (5 bases). The CDR3 covers 14 residues. Trimming left V 2 bases short and J 2 bases short, with 9 bases between. Germline V gives CDR1 MNHEY, CDR2 SMNVEV (reference sequence).

The chain uses TRBV2 and TRBJ2-1; 13 bases align to TRBD2. Germline V lookup: CDR1 SNHLY, CDR2 FYNNEI. This CDR3 is built from 15 residues. Trimming took 6 bases from V and 7 from J; bases not matched to a gene: 6. In DNA, the CDR3 is TGTGCCAGCAGCCCAGGACTAGCGGGAGATAATGAGCAGTTCTTC. This translates into CASSPGLAGDNEQFF. The variable domain in full, completed from reference TRBV2 and TRBJ2-1, reads EPEVTQTPSHQVTQMGQEVILRCVPISNHLYFYWYRQILGQKVEFLVSFYNNEISEKSEIFDDQFSVERPDGSNFTLKIRSTKLEDSAMYFCASSPGLAGDNEQFFGPGTRLTVL.

The CDR3 nucleotides are TGTGCCTGGAGAGGGGACAGATCCTACGAGCAGTACTTC. As protein: CAWRGDRSYEQYF. The chain uses TRBV30 and TRBJ2-7; TRBD1 agrees at 7 bases. Germline assignment: CDR1 GTSNPN and CDR2 SVGIG (reference sequence). This CDR3 comprises 13 residues. The junction had 3 bases not matched to a gene; V was cut back by 3 bases and J by 1 base.

The V gene is TRBV9, the J gene TRBJ2-5; TRBD2 aligns across 8 bases. V shed 4 bases, J shed 7 bases, and the junction held 12 bases outside the gene matches. From germline, CDR1 is SGDLS and CDR2 YYNGEE. The CDR3 contains 15 residues. The CDR3 here is CASSPSGTSFGTQYF. CDR3 bases: TGTGCCAGCAGCCCCTCAGGGACTAGTTTCGGGACCCAGTACTTC. The full variable domain, completed using reference TRBV9 and TRBJ2-5, is DSGVTQTPKHLITATGQRVTLRCSPRSGDLSVYWYQQSLDQGLQFLIQYYNGEERAKGNILERFSAQQFPDLHSELNLSSLELGDSALYFCASSPSGTSFGTQYFGPGTRLLVL.

The V and J genes are TRBV29-1 and TRBJ2-5; tentative D call: TRBD1 (6 bases). CDR1 is SQVTM and CDR2 is ANQGSEA in the germline V gene. V was trimmed by 6 bases and J by 3 bases, leaving 14 bases between them. This CDR3 has 13 residues. The CDR3 nucleotides read TGCAGCGTGACACTACAGGGAAAAGAGACCCAGTACTTC. Amino acids: CSVTLQGKETQYF.

The chain combines TRBV28 with TRBJ2-6, with D perhaps matching TRBD1 (6 bases). Germline CDR1 and CDR2: MDHEN and SYDVKM. Between the trimmed V and J ends, which lost 10 bases and 0 bases, there was a span of 16 bases. This CDR3 contains 16 residues. The CDR3 region has the DNA TGTGCCACCCACGACAGGCAGTACTCTGGGGCCAACGTCCTGACTTTC. Encoded protein: CATHDRQYSGANVLTF.

The V gene is TRBV10-3, the J gene TRBJ2-1; possible D gene TRBD2, 6 bases. Trimming left V 0 bases short and J 10 bases short, with 13 bases between. This CDR3 has 14 residues. The germline V gene encodes CDR1 ENHRY and CDR2 SYGVKD. The CDR3 region has the DNA TGTGCCATCAGTGAGTCTCGTATGGGACTCGAGCAGTTCTTC. Amino acids: CAISESRMGLEQFF.

This clone was picked up one time. The chain couples TRBV7-8 to TRBJ2-5; 7 bases agree with TRBD1. The trim removed 5 bases at V and 1 base at J, leaving 10 bases unmatched. CDR1 SGHVS and CDR2 FQNEAQ come from the germline V gene. The CDR3 has 16 amino acids. CDR3 nucleotides: TGTGCCAGCAGCCGCCGCCGGGACAGCGTCCAAGAGACCCAGTACTTC. Protein: CASSRRRDSVQETQYF.

The chain recombines TRBV27 with TRBJ1-4; D gene unclear. This CDR3 region has 13 residues. Looked up from germline, CDR1 is MNHEY and CDR2 is SMNVEV (reference sequence). Deletions cut 2 bases from V and 7 bases from J, with 8 bases between. The CDR3 loop is CASSLRGTEKLFF. CDR3 sequence (DNA): TGTGCCAGCAGTTTACGGGGTACTGAAAAACTGTTTTTT.

The chain combines TRBV27 with TRBJ1-5; 8 positions match TRBD1. In germline, CDR1 is MNHEY, CDR2 SMNVEV (reference sequence). The V segment lost 5 bases and the J segment 3 bases; nucleotides outside the gene matches: 3. The CDR3 length is 14 residues. This CDR3 is CASSRQGSNQPQHF. CDR3 coding DNA: TGTGCCAGCAGTAGACAGGGGTCCAATCAGCCCCAGCATTTT.

This clone was seen just once. V usage is TRBV29-1 and J usage is TRBJ2-7, with D possibly matching TRBD1 (5 bases). Germline CDR1 is SQVTM and CDR2 is ANQGSEA. V lost 7 bases and J 6 bases, leaving 19 bases between the germline ends. CDR3 length equals 13 residues. This CDR3 reads CSGLTGAESEQYF. CDR3 bases: TGCAGCGGTCTCACTGGGGCGGAAAGCGAGCAGTACTTC.

J is TRBJ2-1 and V is TRBV4-2; tentatively, D is TRBD1 (6 bases). The CDR3 is 15 amino acids. V gave up 0 bases and J gave up 7 bases, with 13 bases separating them. Germline V lookup: CDR1 LGHNA, CDR2 YNFKEQ. CDR3 coding DNA: TGTGCCAGCAGCCAAGAGGCTTTAACAGGGAATGAGCAGTTCTTC. This encodes CASSQEALTGNEQFF.

The chain recombines TRBV29-1 with TRBJ2-2, with 14 bases aligning to TRBD2. Per the germline V gene, CDR1 is SQVTM and CDR2 is ANQGSEA. The CDR3 is 18 amino acids. Unmatched junction bases numbered 12, after V lost 6 bases and J lost 3 bases. The DNA for the CDR3 is TGCAGCGTAGAGCTTCCGGGACTAGCGGGGGCCTACACCGGGGAGCTGTTTTTT. Protein: CSVELPGLAGAYTGELFF.

This chain links TRBV28 with TRBJ1-4; D is undetermined. The germline V gene has CDR1 MDHEN and CDR2 SYDVKM. Trimming stripped 10 bases from V and 0 bases from J, with 9 bases between. The CDR3 is made up of 13 amino acids. The CDR3 region is CATHRATNEKLFF. CDR3 coding DNA: TGTGCCACTCACCGGGCAACTAATGAAAAACTGTTTTTT.

The rearrangement links TRBV7-2 to TRBJ2-7; TRBD2 is a possible D gene (6 bases). The CDR3 is 14 residues long. Germline CDR1 reads SGHTA; CDR2 reads FQGNSA. Between the trimmed V and J ends, which lost 1 base and 0 bases, there was a span of 7 bases. CDR3 amino acids: CASSLVDYSYEQYF. The CDR3 nucleotides read TGTGCCAGCAGCTTAGTGGACTACTCCTACGAGCAGTACTTC.

The rearrangement uses TRBV5-1 and TRBJ1-1, with D tentatively TRBD1 (5 bases). This CDR3 contains 13 residues. V was pared by 0 bases and J by 6 bases, with 9 bases between. In germline, CDR1 is SGHRS, CDR2 YFSETQ. The DNA for the CDR3 is TGCGCCAGCAGCTTGGGGACACCTTCTGAAGCTTTCTTT. This encodes CASSLGTPSEAFF.

This chain links TRBV30 with TRBJ2-6; 7 nucleotides line up with TRBD1. Germline lookup yields CDR1 GTSNPN and CDR2 SVGIG (reference sequence). V lost 3 bases, J lost 0 bases, and 11 bases stayed unmatched. CDR3 size: 18 residues. The CDR3 sequence is CAWRAFWGQSSGANVLTF. Here the CDR3 DNA reads TGTGCCTGGAGAGCTTTCTGGGGACAGAGCTCTGGGGCCAACGTCCTGACTTTC.

The CDR3 protein is CASSLVGAANYGYTF. As DNA, the CDR3 is TGTGCCAGCAGCTTAGTTGGGGCAGCTAACTATGGCTACACCTTC. The gene calls are TRBV11-2 and TRBJ1-2; possible D gene TRBD1, 5 bases. The germline gives CDR1 SGHAT, CDR2 FQNNGV. The V end was cut by 1 base, the J end by 0 bases, with 9 bases between. CDR3 length: 15 amino acids.

This clone has a handful of counts. This chain joins TRBV25-1 and TRBJ1-4; D gene unclear. Germline CDR1 is MGHDK and CDR2 is SYGVNS. Deletions cut 3 bases from V and 8 bases from J, with 10 bases between. This CDR3 comprises 13 residues. As DNA, the CDR3 is TGTGCCAGCAGTGAGAGGCTCGGGGAAAAACTGTTTTTT. As protein: CASSERLGEKLFF.

The chain carries TRBV30 and TRBJ2-7, with TRBD2 matching 7 bases. The V and J ends lost 2 bases and 1 base, in that order; junction bases with no gene match: 2. Germline assignment: CDR1 GTSNPN and CDR2 SVGIG (reference sequence). This CDR3 region has 13 residues. In nucleotides, the CDR3 is TGTGCCTGGAGTTGGGAGGGGTCCTACGAGCAGTACTTC. This gives the protein CAWSWEGSYEQYF.

This clone was observed a single time. The V call is TRBV7-9, the J call TRBJ2-5; D might be TRBD1 (6 bases). Deletions cut 5 bases from V and 0 bases from J, with 10 bases between. The CDR3 consists of 14 residues. Germline assignment: CDR1 SEHNR and CDR2 FQNEAQ (reference sequence). In DNA, the CDR3 is TGTGCCAGCAGCCGGAACAGGGACCAAGAGACCCAGTACTTC. It yields the protein CASSRNRDQETQYF.

The rearrangement uses TRBV25-1 and TRBJ1-2, with a tentative D call TRBD1 (5 bases). Trimming stripped 6 bases from V and 7 bases from J, with 15 bases between. The V gene's germline CDR1 is MGHDK and CDR2 SYGVNS. The CDR3 runs to 13 residues. The CDR3 sequence: CASSTRGHGGYTF. CDR3 sequence (DNA): TGTGCCAGCAGCACGCGGGGCCATGGTGGCTACACCTTC.